Listed below are T cell receptor beta chains from one sample, sequenced in a study of CD8+ T cells in alopecia areata. Data came from immunoSEQ multiplex PCR; TCRdb stores just in-frame clones and leaves some out. The repertoire holds approximately 100,000 clones, with just under 60% as singletons. This specimen consisted of CD8+ T cells sorted from blood, obtained at approximately week 60, from a patient treated with tofacitinib. Receptors were obtained from a human donor with alopecia areata. CDR3s include the opening cysteine and the closing phenylalanine or tryptophan. D genes are given only for firm matches. The size field is filled for only some rows; it gives once, few, many or a size class.

D gene: -
clone size: -
J gene: TRBJ2-3
V gene: TRBV5-1
CDR3 DNA: TGCGCCAGCAGCTTGGCAATCACCCTAGGGGCAGGGTCGACCACAGATACGCAGTATTTT
CDR3 protein: CASSLAITLGAGSTTDTQYF

D gene: TRBD1
clone size: -
J gene: TRBJ1-1
V gene: TRBV9
CDR3 DNA: TGTGCCAGCAGCGTAGGGACAGGGCACACTGAAGCTTTCTTT
CDR3 protein: CASSVGTGHTEAFF

D gene: -
clone size: -
J gene: TRBJ1-6
V gene: TRBV27
CDR3 DNA: TGTGCCAGCAGTTACGGGACCCATAATTATAATTCACCCCTCCACTTT
CDR3 protein: CASSYGTHNYNSPLHF

D gene: -
clone size: -
J gene: TRBJ1-5
V gene: TRBV27
CDR3 DNA: TGTGCCAGCAGGACGAGGTCTGGGGATCAGCCCCAGCATTTT
CDR3 protein: CASRTRSGDQPQHF

D gene: -
clone size: few
J gene: TRBJ2-5
V gene: TRBV7-2
CDR3 DNA: TGTGCCAGCCCGATCTCGGAAGAGACCCAGTACTTC
CDR3 protein: CASPISEETQYF

D gene: -
clone size: once
J gene: TRBJ2-3
V gene: TRBV2
CDR3 DNA: TGTGCCAGCCTGGGGGCGAGGGATACGCAGTATTTT
CDR3 protein: CASLGARDTQYF

D gene: -
clone size: few
J gene: TRBJ1-1
V gene: TRBV6-6
CDR3 DNA: TGTGCCAGCAGTATTGGGAACACTGAAGCTTTCTTT
CDR3 protein: CASSIGNTEAFF

D gene: -
clone size: -
J gene: TRBJ1-2
V gene: TRBV27
CDR3 DNA: TGTGCCAGCAGTTTATCGCTTTCCGGGGCTAGGTATGGCTACACCTTC
CDR3 protein: CASSLSLSGARYGYTF

D gene: -
clone size: -
J gene: TRBJ1-2
V gene: TRBV7-9
CDR3 DNA: TGTGCCAGCAGCTTAGTGGGTGCTCGTGCAGGGACAAACTATGGCTACACCTTC
CDR3 protein: CASSLVGARAGTNYGYTF

D gene: -
clone size: -
J gene: TRBJ2-1
V gene: TRBV5-6
CDR3 DNA: TGTGCCAGCAGCTTGGGGGGCAGCAATGAGCAGTTCTTC
CDR3 protein: CASSLGGSNEQFF

D gene: -
clone size: few
J gene: TRBJ1-1
V gene: TRBV30
CDR3 DNA: TGTGCCTGGGCCTTTCCGTGGTTCTGGGACACTGAAGCTTTCTTT
CDR3 protein: CAWAFPWFWDTEAFF

D gene: -
clone size: -
J gene: TRBJ1-5
V gene: TRBV6-6
CDR3 DNA: TGTGCCAGTGAATCCTTATGGGATCAAGAGCCCCAGCATTTT
CDR3 protein: CASESLWDQEPQHF

D gene: -
clone size: -
J gene: TRBJ2-2
V gene: TRBV2
CDR3 DNA: TGTGCCAGCAGTGAAGGAAGGAACACCGGGGAGCTGTTTTTT
CDR3 protein: CASSEGRNTGELFF

D gene: TRBD1
clone size: -
J gene: TRBJ2-5
V gene: TRBV7-8
CDR3 DNA: TGTGCCAGCAGCTCACCCGGGACAGGGGGCGGCAAAGAGACCCAGTACTTC
CDR3 protein: CASSSPGTGGGKETQYF

D gene: -
clone size: -
J gene: TRBJ2-7
V gene: TRBV5-1
CDR3 DNA: TGCGCCAGCAAACCTGACAGCTCCTACGAGCAGTACTTC
CDR3 protein: CASKPDSSYEQYF

D gene: -
clone size: few
J gene: TRBJ2-5
V gene: TRBV11-2
CDR3 DNA: TGTGCCAGCAGCTTAGATCCCCAGGCCCAGTACTTC
CDR3 protein: CASSLDPQAQYF

D gene: -
clone size: few
J gene: TRBJ1-2
V gene: TRBV15
CDR3 DNA: TGTGCCACCAGCAGAGTTGAACAGTATGGCTACACCTTC
CDR3 protein: CATSRVEQYGYTF

D gene: -
clone size: -
J gene: TRBJ1-2
V gene: TRBV5-6
CDR3 DNA: TGTGCCAGCAGCCCGGGCCGAGGGGCCTATGGCTACACCTTC
CDR3 protein: CASSPGRGAYGYTF

D gene: -
clone size: few
J gene: TRBJ2-2
V gene: TRBV15
CDR3 DNA: TGTGCCACCAGCACCGGGGGAGACGGGGACACCGGGGAGCTGTTTTTT
CDR3 protein: CATSTGGDGDTGELFF

D gene: -
clone size: -
J gene: TRBJ2-3
V gene: TRBV27
CDR3 DNA: TGTGCCAGCAGGAATGGGGGCCCTCGTACCACAGATACGCAGTATTTT
CDR3 protein: CASRNGGPRTTDTQYF

D gene: TRBD1
clone size: -
J gene: TRBJ2-7
V gene: TRBV27
CDR3 DNA: TGTGCCAGCAGTGATGATGGGGGGACAGGGATTCTCGAGCAGTACTTC
CDR3 protein: CASSDDGGTGILEQYF

D gene: TRBD2
clone size: -
J gene: TRBJ2-5
V gene: TRBV18
CDR3 DNA: TGTGCCAGCTCACCACTCACAGCGGGGCCGCAAGAGACCCAGTACTTC
CDR3 protein: CASSPLTAGPQETQYF

D gene: -
clone size: -
J gene: TRBJ1-5
V gene: TRBV6-5
CDR3 DNA: TGTGCCAGCAGTTCCAGGGCAGGGGAGCAGCCCCAGCATTTT
CDR3 protein: CASSSRAGEQPQHF

D gene: -
clone size: few
J gene: TRBJ2-7
V gene: TRBV30
CDR3 DNA: TGTGCCTGGAGTATTAGACCGTCTCCCTCCGAGCAGTACTTC
CDR3 protein: CAWSIRPSPSEQYF

D gene: -
clone size: -
J gene: TRBJ1-3
V gene: TRBV29-1
CDR3 DNA: TGCAGCGTTCTGGGCGAGCGAAACACCATATATTTT
CDR3 protein: CSVLGERNTIYF

D gene: TRBD2
clone size: few
J gene: TRBJ2-5
V gene: TRBV7-9
CDR3 DNA: TGTGCCAGCAGCCCTCCCCTACCGGGACTAGCGGAAGAGACCCAGTACTTC
CDR3 protein: CASSPPLPGLAEETQYF